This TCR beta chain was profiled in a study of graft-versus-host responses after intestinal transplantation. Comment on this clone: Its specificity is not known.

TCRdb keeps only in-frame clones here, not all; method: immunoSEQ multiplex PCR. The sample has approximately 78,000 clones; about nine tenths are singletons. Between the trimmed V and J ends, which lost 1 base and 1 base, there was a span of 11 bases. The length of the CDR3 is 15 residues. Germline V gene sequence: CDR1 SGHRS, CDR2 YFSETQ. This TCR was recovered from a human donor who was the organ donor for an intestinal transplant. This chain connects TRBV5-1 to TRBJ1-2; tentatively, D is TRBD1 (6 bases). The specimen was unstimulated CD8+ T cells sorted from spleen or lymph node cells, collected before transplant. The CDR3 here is CASSLIGQINYGYTF. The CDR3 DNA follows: TGCGCCAGCAGCTTGATAGGACAGATTAACTATGGCTACACCTTC.